This TCR delta chain was profiled in a study of gamma-delta chains in newborns, infants, children. Study-level information: Microbial exposure reportedly drives polyclonal innate γδ T cell expansion after birth.

CDR3 length equals 22 residues. Germline V gene data show CDR1 as GEAIGNYY and CDR2 as EKD. TCRdb redid the clone calls on the reads with CATT. The sample includes more than 2,500 delta-chain clones, roughly 3% of them seen just once. Comment on this clone: Being one base from a much bigger clone, this may be a read error.

Sample: blood. This chain joins TRDV2 and TRDJ1; 13 bases map to TRDD3. The J gene is absent in TCRdb and was assigned here via DNA matching to germline. The sequence came from a child who was a newborn, infant or young child, either healthy, febrile or measles-vaccinated (not recorded which). In DNA form, the CDR3 reads TGTGCCTGTGGCACCGTGCTGAACTGGGGGATACGGAATCCGCCGGCCATCGATAAACTCATCTTT. This translates into CACGTVLNWGIRNPPAIDKLIF.